A selection of T cell receptor beta chains follows, all from one sample in a study of CD8 T cells in Susac syndrome. One entry per CDR3 protein, called by TCRdb with MiXCR from the immunoSEQ multiplex PCR reads. Of under 70,000 distinct CDR3 sequences listed, 95% are singletons. Source material: CD8+ T cells from PBMCs. These receptors were obtained from a human donor with Susac syndrome. Both conserved end residues are part of each CDR3. Fields, in order: D gene, V gene, J gene, clone size, CDR3 protein, CDR3 DNA. A D gene is named only where the DNA matches it firmly. Clone size is stated in some rows and not others, as once, few, many or a class when expanded.

>-|TRBV7-9|TRBJ1-5|-
CASSLALQPQHF
TGTGCCAGCAGCTTAGCACTTCAGCCCCAGCATTTT
>TRBD2|TRBV7-9|TRBJ2-1|-
CASSPSGGALGEQFF
TGTGCCAGCAGCCCAAGCGGGGGGGCCTTGGGTGAGCAGTTCTTC
>-|TRBV5-4|TRBJ2-2|-
CASSGDHTGELFF
TGTGCCAGCAGCGGGGACCACACCGGGGAGCTGTTTTTT
>-|TRBV29-1|TRBJ2-1|-
CSVEANNEQFF
TGCAGCGTTGAAGCAAACAATGAGCAGTTCTTC
>TRBD1|TRBV20-1|TRBJ2-2|-
CSATDRESGELFF
TGCAGTGCAACCGACAGGGAGTCCGGGGAGCTGTTTTTT
>-|TRBV30|TRBJ1-1|-
CAWRTRDRSMNTEAFF
TGTGCCTGGAGGACCCGGGACCGAAGCATGAACACTGAAGCTTTCTTT
>-|TRBV20-1|TRBJ1-2|-
CSASTWGRLYGYTF
TGCAGTGCTAGTACCTGGGGCCGGTTATATGGCTACACCTTC
>-|TRBV28|TRBJ2-5|-
CASSFLYVRGVQTQYF
TGTGCCAGCAGTTTTTTGTACGTCAGGGGAGTACAGACCCAGTACTTC
>TRBD1|TRBV4-2|TRBJ1-1|-
CASSHPGQGDTEAFF
TGTGCCAGCAGCCATCCGGGACAGGGCGATACTGAAGCTTTCTTT
>TRBD1|TRBV3-1|TRBJ2-6|-
CASSPGQGDGANVLTF
TGTGCCAGCAGCCCGGGACAGGGTGACGGGGCCAACGTCCTGACTTTC
>-|TRBV15|TRBJ1-5|-
CATATDRHSNQPQHF
TGTGCCACCGCCACAGACAGACATAGCAATCAGCCCCAGCATTTT
>-|TRBV2|TRBJ1-6|-
CASSEAPFLRAARNSPLHF
TGTGCCAGCAGTGAAGCGCCTTTCCTTAGGGCGGCCAGGAATTCACCCCTCCACTTT
>-|TRBV20-1|TRBJ1-1|-
CSGQLMNTEAFF
TGCAGTGGACAGCTCATGAACACTGAAGCTTTCTTT
>TRBD1|TRBV14|TRBJ1-2|-
CASSQGQGMGYTF
TGTGCCAGCAGCCAAGGACAGGGTATGGGCTACACCTTC
>-|TRBV20-1|TRBJ2-5|-
CSAIVGTQYF
TGCAGTGCTATAGTTGGGACCCAGTACTTC
>-|TRBV4-2|TRBJ1-2|-
CASSQERRSPSNYGYTF
TGTGCCAGCAGCCAAGAAAGGCGTAGTCCATCGAACTATGGCTACACCTTC
>TRBD2|TRBV7-9|TRBJ2-3|-
CASSPRTSGSTDTQYF
TGTGCCAGCAGCCCCCGGACTAGCGGGTCCACAGATACGCAGTATTTT
>-|TRBV4-1|TRBJ2-3|-
CASSPGSTQYF
TGCGCCAGCAGCCCAGGGAGTACGCAGTATTTT
>TRBD1|TRBV14|TRBJ1-2|-
CASSQGTGNGYTF
TGTGCCAGCAGCCAGGGGACAGGGAACGGCTACACCTTC
>-|TRBV6-1|TRBJ2-7|-
CASSELSLPVSYEQYF
TGTGCCAGCAGTGAATTAAGTCTGCCCGTGTCCTACGAGCAGTACTTC
>TRBD1|TRBV12-3/TRBV12-4|TRBJ1-6|-
CASSGQGNNSPLHF
TGTGCCAGCAGCGGACAGGGAAATAATTCACCCCTCCACTTT
>-|TRBV5-4|TRBJ2-5|-
CASSLVAGADRETQYF
TGTGCCAGCAGCTTGGTGGCGGGGGCCGACCGGGAGACCCAGTACTTC
>-|TRBV29-1|TRBJ1-1|-
CSVTSGEGLEAFF
TGCAGCGTTACATCAGGGGAGGGTCTTGAAGCTTTCTTT
>-|TRBV7-2|TRBJ1-1|-
CASSLNSEGSTEAFF
TGTGCCAGCAGCTTAAACAGCGAGGGTTCCACTGAAGCTTTCTTT
>-|TRBV30|TRBJ1-4|-
CAWATGTSEKLFF
TGTGCCTGGGCGACGGGGACAAGTGAAAAACTGTTTTTT
>-|TRBV5-1|TRBJ1-1|-
CASSLEQDPEAEAFF
TGCGCCAGCAGCTTGGAACAGGACCCGGAGGCTGAAGCTTTCTTT
>-|TRBV5-6|TRBJ1-5|-
CASSLGAGHQPQHF
TGTGCCAGCAGCTTGGGCGCGGGGCATCAGCCCCAGCATTTT
>-|TRBV15|TRBJ2-2|-
CATSGGKVGELFF
TGTGCCACCAGCGGGGGCAAGGTCGGGGAGCTGTTTTTT
>-|TRBV4-3|TRBJ1-1|-
CASSQEGSGRADEAFF
TGCGCCAGCAGCCAAGAAGGGTCCGGGAGGGCGGATGAAGCTTTCTTT
>TRBD1|TRBV29-1|TRBJ1-1|-
CSVYGQGYTEAFF
TGCAGCGTTTACGGACAGGGGTACACTGAAGCTTTCTTT
>TRBD2|TRBV7-8|TRBJ2-1|-
CASSLGSGGVREQFF
TGTGCCAGCAGCTTAGGTAGCGGGGGGGTTAGGGAGCAGTTCTTC
>-|TRBV12-3/TRBV12-4|TRBJ1-6|-
CASSFSFASPLHF
TGTGCCAGCAGTTTTTCCTTTGCCTCACCCCTCCACTTT
>TRBD1|TRBV28|TRBJ2-7|-
CASSSQGATTLIYEQYF
TGTGCCAGCAGTTCCCAGGGGGCCACAACCCTCATCTACGAGCAGTACTTC
>TRBD2|TRBV7-8|TRBJ2-7|-
CASSLFGGKDSYEQYF
TGTGCCAGCAGCCTCTTCGGGGGGAAAGATAGTTACGAGCAGTACTTC
>TRBD1|TRBV28|TRBJ2-5|once
CASSSDRGLETQYF
TGTGCCAGCAGTTCCGACAGGGGGCTAGAGACCCAGTACTTC
>-|TRBV3-1|TRBJ2-3|-
CASSQVVVGTDTQYF
TGTGCCAGCAGCCAAGTGGTGGTCGGAACAGATACGCAGTATTTT
>-|TRBV3-1|TRBJ2-4|-
CASSQEGAGRRDIQYF
TGTGCCAGCAGCCAAGAGGGAGCCGGTCGAAGGGACATTCAGTACTTC
>-|TRBV2|TRBJ2-1|-
CASIGNPLEKYNEQFF
TGTGCCAGCATCGGAAATCCCCTAGAAAAGTACAATGAGCAGTTCTTC
>-|TRBV2|TRBJ2-7|-
CASSSSAEQYF
TGTGCCAGCAGCTCAAGCGCCGAGCAGTACTTC
>-|TRBV29-1|TRBJ2-1|-
CSVEGPLYNEQFF
TGCAGCGTTGAAGGGCCCTTATACAATGAGCAGTTCTTC
>-|TRBV7-6|TRBJ2-7|few
CASSGDAGYEQYF
TGTGCCAGCAGCGGGGACGCTGGCTACGAGCAGTACTTC
>TRBD1|TRBV5-1|TRBJ2-7|-
CASSGTAPYEQYF
TGCGCCAGCTCCGGGACAGCCCCTTACGAGCAGTACTTC
>-|TRBV7-9|TRBJ2-3|-
CASSAFVATQYF
TGTGCCAGCAGCGCCTTCGTCGCAACGCAGTATTTT
>-|TRBV20-1|TRBJ2-1|-
CSIRRHGGYNEQFF
TGCAGTATAAGACGACACGGAGGCTACAATGAGCAGTTCTTC
>-|TRBV5-1|TRBJ1-4|-
CASSLRTGEKLFF
TGCGCCAGCAGCTTGAGAACGGGTGAAAAACTGTTTTTT
>-|TRBV19|TRBJ1-1|-
CASSVKQSAEAFF
TGTGCCAGTAGTGTAAAACAATCCGCTGAAGCTTTCTTT
>-|TRBV29-1|TRBJ2-5|-
CSVDGVGGNQETQYF
TGCAGCGTTGATGGCGTCGGGGGCAACCAAGAGACCCAGTACTTC
>TRBD2|TRBV13|TRBJ2-7|-
CASSPGPGGGSYEQYF
TGTGCCAGCAGCCCGGGCCCGGGCGGGGGCTCCTACGAGCAGTACTTC
>-|TRBV4-3|TRBJ2-7|-
CASSQIEGYEQYF
TGCGCCAGCAGCCAGATAGAGGGCTACGAGCAGTACTTC
>-|TRBV20-1|TRBJ1-1|-
CSARDHKKNTEAFF
TGCAGTGCTAGAGATCACAAGAAGAACACTGAAGCTTTCTTT
>TRBD2|TRBV24-1|TRBJ2-1|-
CATSLGGGGPYNEQFF
TGTGCCACCAGTTTAGGCGGGGGGGGACCCTACAATGAGCAGTTCTTC
>TRBD2|TRBV5-1|TRBJ2-5|-
CASSLFPSGGRQETQYF
TGCGCCAGCAGCTTGTTCCCTAGCGGGGGGCGCCAAGAGACCCAGTACTTC
>TRBD2|TRBV20-1|TRBJ2-1|-
CSASRLAGGPANEQFF
TGCAGTGCTTCCCGACTAGCGGGGGGGCCAGCCAATGAGCAGTTCTTC
>-|TRBV5-1|TRBJ2-3|-
CASSLNLGADTQYF
TGCGCCAGCAGCTTGAATCTGGGCGCAGATACGCAGTATTTT
>TRBD1|TRBV12-3/TRBV12-4|TRBJ1-2|-
CASSLDPGGLSYGYTF
TGTGCCAGCAGTTTAGATCCAGGGGGGCTTAGCTATGGCTACACCTTC
>-|TRBV12-3/TRBV12-4|TRBJ1-1|-
CASSIASVAEAFF
TGTGCCAGCAGCATCGCTTCGGTCGCTGAAGCTTTCTTT
>TRBD2|TRBV4-1|TRBJ2-3|-
CASSQVGGGDTQYF
TGCGCCAGCAGCCAAGTGGGGGGGGGAGATACGCAGTATTTT